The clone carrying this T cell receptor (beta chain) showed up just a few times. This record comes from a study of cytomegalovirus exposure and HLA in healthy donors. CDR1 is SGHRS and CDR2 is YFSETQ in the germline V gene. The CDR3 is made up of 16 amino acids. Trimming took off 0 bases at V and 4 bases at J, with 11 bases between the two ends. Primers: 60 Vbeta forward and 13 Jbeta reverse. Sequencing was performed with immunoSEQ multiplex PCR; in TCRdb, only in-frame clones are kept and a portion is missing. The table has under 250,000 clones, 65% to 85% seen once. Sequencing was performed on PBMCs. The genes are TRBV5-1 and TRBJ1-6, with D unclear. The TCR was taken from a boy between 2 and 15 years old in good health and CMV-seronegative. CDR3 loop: CASSLAVMRYNSPLHF. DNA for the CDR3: TGCGCCAGCAGCTTGGCGGTCATGAGGTATAATTCACCCCTCCACTTT.